A selection of T cell receptor beta chains follows, all from one sample in a study of beta chain features in type 1 diabetes. TCRdb keeps only in-frame clones here, not all; method: immunoSEQ multiplex PCR. The sample contains 550,000 to 850,000 clones, around 15% of which appear only once. The sequenced material came from naive CD4+ T cells from blood. The receptor source for this set is a man in his late teens or twenties with type 1 diabetes. The conserved cysteine and the conserved F or W are not part of the CDR3 here. Each record gives: V gene, CDR3 protein.

TRBV5-1	ASSTPEATNEKLF
TRBV7-9	ASSSQTLLAGFFGYT
TRBV2	ATTYQETQY
TRBV7-7	ASSPLSSPSSGNTIY
TRBV7-9	ASSAGETQY
TRBV5-1	ASSFPQGRDTQY
TRBV28	ASSRPRRGGDTEAF
TRBV10-2	ASMGMGADGYT
TRBV5-1	ASSQRPFSLQETQY
TRBV30	ACTGQAGNTIY
TRBV29-1	SVVQAQPNEKLF
TRBV18	ASSPPSGGGTDTQY
TRBV7-9	ASSPTANYGYT
TRBV6-5	ASSWDSGGYNEQF
TRBV29-1	SVDRGNTEAF
TRBV7-9	ASSFPGNKETQY
TRBV30	AWSVHLNYGYT
TRBV7-9	ASSGGGDTQY
TRBV28	ASSSGTGVFLNTEAF
TRBV6-1	ASSEEIGIAF
TRBV7-9	ASSSGLEKLF
TRBV19	ASSTPGTEDYEQY
TRBV6-1	ASSERADHSNQPQH
TRBV19	ASSASGDLYEQY
TRBV2	ASIPVDRGRIRNEQF
TRBV7-9	ASSRTAPATNEKLF
TRBV9	ASSVRQGPDTGELF
TRBV2	ATNPLGVGEKLF
TRBV7-2	ASSSLTSGVTTDTQY
TRBV2	ASSKTPGRENTEAF
TRBV10-3	AISEGANTGELF
TRBV25-1	ASSESSGGTDTQY
TRBV6-5	ASSYSGQGMGEQF
TRBV6-5	ASREDTNTGELF
TRBV6-5	ASSRSNHGYT
TRBV6-5	ASSYRPTGQGEKLF
TRBV10-3	AISGAVIQPSYNEQF
TRBV30	AWSVGIRNTEAF
TRBV19	ASSIEQGYEQY
TRBV11-2	ASSPWGAYPTDTQY
TRBV7-9	ASSLSGNTIY
TRBV28	ASRPTDGYT